The rows below give T cell receptor beta chains drawn from one sample of a study of CD8 T cells in Susac syndrome. TCRdb reanalysed the immunoSEQ multiplex PCR reads using MiXCR and keeps one entry per CDR3 protein. The table lists 160,000 or so distinct CDR3 sequences, under 95% of them singletons. What was sequenced was CD4+ T cells from PBMCs. These receptors came from a human donor in good health. CDR3s include the opening cysteine and the closing phenylalanine or tryptophan.

j_call | v_call | cdr3_aa
TRBJ2-7 | TRBV12-3/TRBV12-4 | CASSSTGGNSYEQYF
TRBJ2-3 | TRBV12-3/TRBV12-4 | CASSTSNRIAGDADTQYF
TRBJ2-7 | TRBV6-1 | CASSTPQGNEQYF
TRBJ2-2 | TRBV11-2 | CASSRGLAGNTGELFF
TRBJ2-7 | TRBV20-1 | CSASRGQSYEQYF
TRBJ1-2 | TRBV20-1 | CSAAPGTGVGYTF
TRBJ1-5 | TRBV28 | CASSLQQGWNQPQHF
TRBJ2-5 | TRBV6-2/TRBV6-3 | CASRAQGRGETQYF
TRBJ2-4 | TRBV5-1 | CAGRIGRENIQYF
TRBJ2-7 | TRBV4-3 | CASSRARDGLYEQYF
TRBJ1-4 | TRBV3-1 | CASSQGTGAGEKLFF
TRBJ2-5 | TRBV20-1 | CSASRQGAMETQYF
TRBJ2-6 | TRBV7-2 | CASAGTSGANVLTF
TRBJ2-3 | TRBV10-2 | CASSREADTQYF
TRBJ2-6 | TRBV2 | CASTLRGLGGANVLTF
TRBJ2-7 | TRBV7-2 | CASSFTGTGSYEQYF
TRBJ2-7 | TRBV5-1 | CASSLIVQGEQYF
TRBJ2-7 | TRBV10-3 | CAISESGTYEQYF
TRBJ1-5 | TRBV9 | CASSVEGRTGPQHF
TRBJ2-1 | TRBV2 | CASSAGRSYNEQFF
TRBJ2-7 | TRBV30 | CAWKTSGGTYEQYF
TRBJ2-1 | TRBV24-1 | CATSDLKGGADNEQFF
TRBJ1-1 | TRBV19 | CASSMDGRNTEAFF
TRBJ1-2 | TRBV20-1 | CSANPPTF
TRBJ1-2 | TRBV3-1 | CASSQDEGIDYGYTF
TRBJ1-2 | TRBV20-1 | CSAPGQAPYGYTF
TRBJ2-3 | TRBV20-1 | CSAGVGGFTDTQYF
TRBJ2-7 | TRBV6-2/TRBV6-3 | CASSSAGTSGGEQYF
TRBJ1-2 | TRBV4-3 | CASSQPTGGTGVYTF
TRBJ2-3 | TRBV10-2 | CASRPKQGAADTQYF
TRBJ1-1 | TRBV6-5 | CASSPMTGGDTEAFF
TRBJ2-7 | TRBV4-2 | CASSQGTSGKDEQYF
TRBJ1-4 | TRBV5-1 | CASSLVSGNEKLFF
TRBJ1-4 | TRBV28 | CASSFLGVWEKLFF
TRBJ2-3 | TRBV20-1 | CSARRAGWADTQYF
TRBJ2-7 | TRBV5-1 | CASSFSSGGRGPREQYF
TRBJ2-1 | TRBV20-1 | CSAQREYNEQFF
TRBJ1-1 | TRBV5-1 | CASSFSGGYTEAFF
TRBJ2-7 | TRBV28 | CASGIRQGWQYF
TRBJ2-1 | TRBV10-3 | CAISVGPQDEQFF
TRBJ2-5 | TRBV28 | CASSSGTGETQYF
TRBJ2-7 | TRBV7-2 | CASSPLGGTYEQYF
TRBJ1-1 | TRBV11-2 | CASSPKGQGNTEAFF
TRBJ1-1 | TRBV27 | CASSRQGLEGEAFF
TRBJ1-2 | TRBV5-4 | CASSLRDTNYGYTF
TRBJ1-1 | TRBV2 | CASSDPSRGNTEAFF
TRBJ2-1 | TRBV5-1 | CASSLELAGGLEQFF
TRBJ2-6 | TRBV5-1 | CASSSAVSSGANVLTF
TRBJ2-1 | TRBV19 | CASSSTRGLGEQFF
TRBJ2-1 | TRBV7-9 | CASSQGQSTYNEQFF
TRBJ2-2 | TRBV7-3 | CASSLTRVNTGELFF
TRBJ2-5 | TRBV6-5 | CASSPRAGGGETQYF
TRBJ2-3 | TRBV2 | CASSVGGPDTQYF